Below, one T cell receptor (beta chain) is given with its context. The data originate from a study of cytomegalovirus exposure and HLA in healthy donors. The repertoire was sequenced with immunoSEQ multiplex PCR; TCRdb's copy has only in-frame clones and lacks some. The top ten hold roughly 0.83% of the sample, which has around 350,000 clones, roughly 90% seen once. Germline trimming cut 4 bases from V and 4 bases from J; bases unmatched to any gene: 5. Germline CDR1 and CDR2: MNHEY and SMNVEV (reference sequence). The CDR3 is made up of 16 amino acids. The chain uses TRBV27 and TRBJ2-5, with 14 nucleotides matching TRBD2. This clonotype was sampled from a young woman in good health and CMV-seronegative. The sequencing input was PBMCs. The CDR3 is CASSSPGLAGVETQYF. CDR3 nucleotides: TGTGCCAGCAGTTCACCGGGACTAGCGGGGGTAGAGACCCAGTACTTC.